This TCR beta chain stems from a study of blood T cell repertoires in COVID-19. The wider study: T cells, B-cell-depleted T cells, or PBMCs provided the cDNA or gDNA that served as material.

This table comes from immunoSEQ multiplex PCR, and its TCRdb copy is limited to in-frame clones, with some not included. The table has about 280,000 clones, around 85% seen once. The CDR3 consists of 14 residues. Trimming removed 0 bases from V and 3 bases from J, with 9 bases in between. The germline V gene has CDR1 SGHRS and CDR2 YFSETQ. The sequence derives from a man aged 50 to 60 with active or convalescent COVID-19. The rearrangement joins TRBV5-1 to TRBJ1-2; D is uncertain. Sequencing was done on a sample of peripheral blood. Here the CDR3 reads CASSLEPRDYGYTF. The CDR3 DNA reads TGCGCCAGCAGCTTGGAACCCCGGGACTATGGCTACACCTTC. The full variable domain, with the rest looked up from reference TRBV5-1 and TRBJ1-2, is KAGVTQTPRYLIKTRGQQVTLSCSPISGHRSVSWYQQTPGQGLQFLFEYFSETQRNKGNFPGRFSGRQFSNSRSEMNVSTLELGDSALYLCASSLEPRDYGYTFGSGTRLTVV.